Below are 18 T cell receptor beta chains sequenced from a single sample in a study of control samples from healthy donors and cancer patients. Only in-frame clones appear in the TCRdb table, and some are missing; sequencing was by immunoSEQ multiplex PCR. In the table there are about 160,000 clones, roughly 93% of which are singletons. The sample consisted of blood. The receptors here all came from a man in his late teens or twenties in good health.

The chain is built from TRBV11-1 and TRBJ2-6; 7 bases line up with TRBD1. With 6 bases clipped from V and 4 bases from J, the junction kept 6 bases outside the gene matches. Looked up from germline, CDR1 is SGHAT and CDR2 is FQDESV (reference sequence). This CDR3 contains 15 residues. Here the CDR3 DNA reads TGTGCCAGCAGTCTGACAGGGTCAGGGGCCAACGTCCTGACTTTC. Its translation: CASSLTGSGANVLTF.

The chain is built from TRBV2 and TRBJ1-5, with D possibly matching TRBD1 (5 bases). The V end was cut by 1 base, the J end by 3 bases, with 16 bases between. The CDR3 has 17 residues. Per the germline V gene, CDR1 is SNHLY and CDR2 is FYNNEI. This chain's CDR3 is CASSEESSEGSNQPQHF. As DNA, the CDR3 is TGTGCCAGCAGTGAAGAGTCTTCCGAGGGGTCCAATCAGCCCCAGCATTTT.

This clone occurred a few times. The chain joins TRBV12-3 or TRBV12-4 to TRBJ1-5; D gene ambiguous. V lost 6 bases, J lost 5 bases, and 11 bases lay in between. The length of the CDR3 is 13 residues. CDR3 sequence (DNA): TGTGCCAGCAGGAACGCGGTCGATCAGCCCCAGCATTTT. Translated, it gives CASRNAVDQPQHF.

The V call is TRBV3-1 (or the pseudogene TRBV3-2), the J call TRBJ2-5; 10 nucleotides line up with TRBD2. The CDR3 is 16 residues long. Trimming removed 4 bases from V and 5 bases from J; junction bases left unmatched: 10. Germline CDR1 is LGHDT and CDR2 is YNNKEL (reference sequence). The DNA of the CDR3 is TGTGCCAGCAGCCCTCTTCTAGCGGGAGTAGATGAGACCCAGTACTTC. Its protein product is CASSPLLAGVDETQYF.

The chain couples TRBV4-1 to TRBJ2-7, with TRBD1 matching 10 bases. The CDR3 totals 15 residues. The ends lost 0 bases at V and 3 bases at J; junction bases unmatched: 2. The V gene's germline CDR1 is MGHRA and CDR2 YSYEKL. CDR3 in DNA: TGCGCCAGCAGCCAAGAAGGACAGGGGGACTACGAGCAGTACTTC. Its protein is CASSQEGQGDYEQYF.

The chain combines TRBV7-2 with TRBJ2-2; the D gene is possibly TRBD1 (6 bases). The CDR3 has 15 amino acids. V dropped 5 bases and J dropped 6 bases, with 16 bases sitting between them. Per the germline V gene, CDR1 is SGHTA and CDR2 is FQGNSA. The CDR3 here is CASSRNRDLSGELFF. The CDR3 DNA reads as TGTGCCAGCAGCCGTAACAGGGATCTTTCCGGGGAGCTGTTTTTT. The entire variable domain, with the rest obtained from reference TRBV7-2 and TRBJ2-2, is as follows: GAGVSQSPSNKVTEKGKDVELRCDPISGHTALYWYRQSLGQGLEFLIYFQGNSAPDKSGLPSDRFSAERTGGSVSTLTIQRTQQEDSAVYLCASSRNRDLSGELFFGEGSRLTVL.

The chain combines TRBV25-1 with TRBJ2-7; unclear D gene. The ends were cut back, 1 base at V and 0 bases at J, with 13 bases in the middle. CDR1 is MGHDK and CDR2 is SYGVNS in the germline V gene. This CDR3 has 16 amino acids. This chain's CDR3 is CASSELRTIRSYEQYF. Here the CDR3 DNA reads TGTGCCAGCAGTGAATTAAGGACCATACGCTCCTACGAGCAGTACTTC.

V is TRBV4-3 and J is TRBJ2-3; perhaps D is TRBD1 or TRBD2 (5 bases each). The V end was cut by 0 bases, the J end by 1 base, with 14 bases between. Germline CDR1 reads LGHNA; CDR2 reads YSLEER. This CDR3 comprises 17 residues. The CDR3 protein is CASSQEVLGVGTDTQYF. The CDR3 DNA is TGCGCCAGCAGCCAAGAAGTTCTGGGGGTGGGCACAGATACGCAGTATTTT.

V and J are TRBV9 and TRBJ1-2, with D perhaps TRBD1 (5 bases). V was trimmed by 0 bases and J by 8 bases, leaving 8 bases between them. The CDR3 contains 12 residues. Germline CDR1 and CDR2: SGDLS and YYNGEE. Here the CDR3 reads CASSVDRGGYTF. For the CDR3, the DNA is TGTGCCAGCAGCGTAGATAGGGGAGGCTACACCTTC.

The CDR3 coding sequence is TGTGCCTGGAGTGTAGAAGGCGGCCACAATGAGCAGTTCTTC. It is translated as CAWSVEGGHNEQFF. The J gene is TRBJ2-1, the V gene TRBV30; D is undetermined. Germline V CDR1 and CDR2: GTSNPN, SVGIG (reference sequence). The CDR3 has 14 residues. V was shortened by 0 bases and J by 5 bases, with 11 bases between the two germline ends.

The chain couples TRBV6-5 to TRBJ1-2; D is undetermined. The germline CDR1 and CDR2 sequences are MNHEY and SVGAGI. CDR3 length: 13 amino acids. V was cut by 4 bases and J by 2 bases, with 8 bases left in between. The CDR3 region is CASSFTANYGYTF. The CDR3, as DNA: TGTGCCAGCAGTTTTACAGCCAACTATGGCTACACCTTC.

CDR3 loop: CASSNRTGPRTGELFF. CDR3 nucleotide sequence: TGTGCCAGTAGCAACCGGACAGGCCCTCGCACCGGGGAGCTGTTTTTT. The rearrangement joins TRBV6-2 or TRBV6-3 to TRBJ2-2; TRBD1 agrees at 7 bases. CDR1 is MNHEY and CDR2 is SVGEGT in the germline V gene. The trim removed 9 bases at V and 4 bases at J, leaving 14 bases unmatched. This CDR3 is built from 16 residues.

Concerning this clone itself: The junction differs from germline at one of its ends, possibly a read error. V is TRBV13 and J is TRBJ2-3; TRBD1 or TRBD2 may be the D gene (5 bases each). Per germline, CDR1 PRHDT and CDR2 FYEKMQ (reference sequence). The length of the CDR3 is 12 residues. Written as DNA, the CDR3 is TGTGCCAGCAGTTTCCGGGGAGCCGGGACCCTTTTT. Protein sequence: CASSFRGAGTLF.

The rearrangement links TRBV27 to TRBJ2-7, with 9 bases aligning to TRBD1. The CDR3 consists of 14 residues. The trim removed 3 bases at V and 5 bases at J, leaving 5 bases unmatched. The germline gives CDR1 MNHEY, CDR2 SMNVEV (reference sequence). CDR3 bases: TGTGCCAGCAGTTTCCTTACAGGGGGCCACGAGCAGTACTTC. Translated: CASSFLTGGHEQYF.

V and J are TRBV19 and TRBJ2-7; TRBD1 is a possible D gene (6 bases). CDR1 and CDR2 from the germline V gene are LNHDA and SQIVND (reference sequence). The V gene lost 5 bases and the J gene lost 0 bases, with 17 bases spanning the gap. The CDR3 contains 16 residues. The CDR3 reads CASSPQTGPSSYEQYF. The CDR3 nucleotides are TGTGCCAGTAGTCCGCAAACAGGGCCCAGCTCCTACGAGCAGTACTTC.

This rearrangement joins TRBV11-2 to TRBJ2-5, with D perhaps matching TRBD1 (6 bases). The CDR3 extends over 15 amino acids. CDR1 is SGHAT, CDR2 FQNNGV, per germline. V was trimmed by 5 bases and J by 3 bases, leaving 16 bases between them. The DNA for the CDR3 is TGTGCCAGCAGCCCTACACCCTGGACAGAAGAGACCCAGTACTTC. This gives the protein CASSPTPWTEETQYF.

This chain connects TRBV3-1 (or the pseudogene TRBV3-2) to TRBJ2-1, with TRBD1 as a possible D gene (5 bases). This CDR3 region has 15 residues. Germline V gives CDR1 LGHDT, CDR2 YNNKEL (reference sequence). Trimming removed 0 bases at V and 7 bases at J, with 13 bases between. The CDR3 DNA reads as TGTGCCAGCAGCCAAGATCATGGGGCTTGGAATGAGCAGTTCTTC. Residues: CASSQDHGAWNEQFF.

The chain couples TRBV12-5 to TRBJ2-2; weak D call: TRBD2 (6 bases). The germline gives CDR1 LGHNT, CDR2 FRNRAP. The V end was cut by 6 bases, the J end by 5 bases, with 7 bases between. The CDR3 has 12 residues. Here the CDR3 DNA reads TGTGCTAGTGGGCGGGAAACCGGGGAGCTGTTTTTT. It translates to CASGRETGELFF.